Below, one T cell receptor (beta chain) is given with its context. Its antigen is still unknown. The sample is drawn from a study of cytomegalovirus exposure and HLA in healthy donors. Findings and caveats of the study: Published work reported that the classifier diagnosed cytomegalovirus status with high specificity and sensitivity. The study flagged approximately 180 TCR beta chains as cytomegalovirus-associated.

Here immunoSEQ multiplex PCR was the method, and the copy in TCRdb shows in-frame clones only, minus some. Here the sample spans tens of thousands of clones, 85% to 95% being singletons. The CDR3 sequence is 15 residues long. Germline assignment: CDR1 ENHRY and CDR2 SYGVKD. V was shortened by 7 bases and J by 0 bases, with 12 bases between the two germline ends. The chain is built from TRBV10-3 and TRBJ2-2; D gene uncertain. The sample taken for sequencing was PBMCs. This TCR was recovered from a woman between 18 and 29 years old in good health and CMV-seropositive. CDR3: CAIMGGLPNTGELFF. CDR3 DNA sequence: TGTGCCATCATGGGTGGGCTACCGAACACCGGGGAGCTGTTTTTT.